This T cell receptor beta chain was sequenced for a study of T cells in Graves' hyperthyroidism and ophthalmopathy. Study-wide results and limits: Expanded thyroid clonotypes (above 0.001) were mostly also found in blood. Ophthalmopathy cases were set apart from stable hyperthyroidism by a 13 V-J model.

Note on this clonotype: Its antigen is undetermined.

Amplification of TCR beta CDR3 regions used RNA as the template. A first-round RT-PCR of the TCR CDR3 used the HTBI primer set. TCRdb ran MiXCR on the multiplex PCR reads and lists one entry per CDR3 protein. The sample yields under 400,000 distinct CDR3 sequences, around 25% seen once. Newly diagnosed hyperthyroidism patients aged 18 to 65 years had disease lasting under 2 months. The material sequenced was blood. The receptor's source is a man aged 45 to 65 with Graves' hyperthyroidism.

CDR3 DNA: TGCGCCAGCAGCCAGACTAGTACGTCCTACGAGCAGTACTTC. Translated: CASSQTSTSYEQYF. This rearrangement joins TRBV5-1 to TRBJ2-7, with D possibly being TRBD2 (6 bases). Per germline, CDR1 SGHRS and CDR2 YFSETQ. CDR3 length: 14 residues. Trimming stripped 4 bases from V and 1 base from J, with 12 bases between.